A selection of T cell receptor beta chains follows, all from one sample in a study of shared clonotypes between healthy human individuals. Assay: immunoSEQ multiplex PCR; the TCRdb copy retains only in-frame clones and omits some. The data show under 2,500,000 clones, with around 95% seen just once and roughly 0.13% held by the top ten. The specimen was naive CD4+ T cells sorted from blood. The receptors shown here come from a man aged 18-30 years in good health. CDR3s include the opening cysteine and the closing phenylalanine or tryptophan. Fields, in order: V gene, J gene, clone size, D gene, CDR3 DNA, CDR3 protein. A D gene is named only where the DNA matches it firmly. Not all rows give a size; the values are once, few, many and, for expanded clones, a class.

>TRBV6-5|TRBJ2-7|NA|NA
TGTGCCAGCAGTTTGGTGGACGGCCAATCCTACGAGCAGTACTTC
CASSLVDGQSYEQYF
>TRBV15|TRBJ2-1|NA|NA
TGTGCCACCAGCAGAGATGGGGCTGAGCAGTTCTTC
CATSRDGAEQFF
>TRBV11-2|TRBJ2-5|NA|NA
TGTGCCAGCAGCCGCGCCGTCACTGACTCCCAGTACTTC
CASSRAVTDSQYF
>TRBV4-3|TRBJ1-5|once|NA
TGCGCCAGCAGCCAAGATGGGGGAAATCAGCCCCAGCATTTT
CASSQDGGNQPQHF
>TRBV28|TRBJ1-5|NA|TRBD1
TGTGCCAGCAGTGTGGACAGGGGGGGAGTTGGCAATCAGCCCCAGCATTTT
CASSVDRGGVGNQPQHF
>TRBV7-9|TRBJ1-6|NA|NA
TGTGCCAGCAGCTTATTGGGGGTTAATTCACCCCTCCACTTT
CASSLLGVNSPLHF
>TRBV6-5|TRBJ2-5|NA|TRBD2
TGTGCCAGCAGTTATGGCCTAGCGGAAGTACAAGAGACCCAGTACTTC
CASSYGLAEVQETQYF
>TRBV10-3|TRBJ2-7|NA|TRBD1
TGTGCCATCAGTGAGTCTGGAGGACAGGGGGCCTACGAGCAGTACTTC
CAISESGGQGAYEQYF
>TRBV19|TRBJ2-2|NA|NA
TGTGCCAGTAGTATAAGGATCCGGACCGGGGAGCTGTTTTTT
CASSIRIRTGELFF
>TRBV2|TRBJ1-5|once|NA
TGTGCCAGCAGTGTCGCAGTATGGGATCAGCCCCAGCATTTT
CASSVAVWDQPQHF
>TRBV7-9|TRBJ1-1|NA|NA
TGTGCCAGCAGCTTAGCCATGGGGGGCGGCACTGAAGCTTTCTTT
CASSLAMGGGTEAFF
>TRBV7-2|TRBJ2-6|once|TRBD1
TGTGCCAGCAGCTTAGGGGACAGGGGAACCGGAACTGGGGCCAACGTCCTGACTTTC
CASSLGDRGTGTGANVLTF
>TRBV6-1|TRBJ2-7|NA|NA
TGTGCCAGCAAAGGGCAGGGCGTGGGCTACGAGCAGTACTTC
CASKGQGVGYEQYF
>TRBV5-1|TRBJ2-3|few|NA
TGCGCCAGCAGCTTCAGCACAGATACGCAGTATTTT
CASSFSTDTQYF
>TRBV5-4|TRBJ2-5|NA|TRBD2
TGTGCCAGCAGCTCGTGGACTAGCCGAGCTGGGGAGACCCAGTACTTC
CASSSWTSRAGETQYF
>TRBV5-8|TRBJ2-7|NA|NA
TGTGCCAGCAATCCGCCGCGGGACAACGTCTACGAGCAGTACTTC
CASNPPRDNVYEQYF
>TRBV7-2|TRBJ2-7|NA|NA
TGTGCCAGCAGCCCCAACTATGTCCTCTCCGAGCAGTACTTC
CASSPNYVLSEQYF
>TRBV14|TRBJ1-1|NA|NA
TGTGCCAGCAGCCGCAAGGGGGATGGGAACACTGAAGCTTTCTTT
CASSRKGDGNTEAFF
>TRBV7-9|TRBJ2-2|NA|NA
TGTGCCAGCAGCCGCGCGGCGGGGAGCGCGAACACCGGGGAGCTGTTTTTT
CASSRAAGSANTGELFF
>TRBV6-5|TRBJ2-1|NA|TRBD2
TGTGCCAGCAGCTATGGGACTAGCGGGGGTTTTGAGCAGTTCTTC
CASSYGTSGGFEQFF
>TRBV27|TRBJ2-1|NA|NA
TGTGCCAGCAGTTCCGACGGGAGCTCCTACAATGAGCAGTTCTTC
CASSSDGSSYNEQFF
>TRBV5-1|TRBJ2-5|NA|NA
TGCGCCAGCAGCTTGCCTTTCGGGACCGCGGTGATTCAAGAGACCCAGTACTTC
CASSLPFGTAVIQETQYF
>TRBV6-5|TRBJ1-4|NA|TRBD1
TGTGCCAGCACCCCGGACAGGGAAAATGAAAAACTGTTTTTT
CASTPDRENEKLFF
>TRBV27|TRBJ1-2|NA|NA
TGTGCCAGCAGTCCCCTTGATAGGGACTTCTATGGCTACACCTTC
CASSPLDRDFYGYTF
>TRBV7-2|TRBJ2-7|NA|NA
TGTGCCAGCAGCTTAGTGGCCAGGGACTACGAGCAGTACTTC
CASSLVARDYEQYF
>TRBV7-2|TRBJ2-3|NA|NA
TGTGCCAGCAGCTTAGCCTTGGGCCGCACAGATACGCAGTATTTT
CASSLALGRTDTQYF
>TRBV9|TRBJ1-6|NA|NA
TGTGCCAGCAGCGTCGGCACGAGCTCCTATAATTCACCCCTCCACTTT
CASSVGTSSYNSPLHF
>TRBV18|TRBJ2-7|NA|TRBD1
TGTGCCAGCTCATCACCGGGACAGGGGGCCCACGAGCAGTACTTC
CASSSPGQGAHEQYF